The clone carrying this TCR beta chain has just a few counts. The antigen is not known. The sample originates from a study of T-cell reconstitution after alpha-beta-depleted transplantation in children. Preparation of the TCRbeta library involved a method that used unique molecular identifiers. TCRdb reprocessed the PCR reads with MiXCR, giving one entry per CDR3 protein. The sample has around 600,000 distinct CDR3 sequences, more than 20% seen once. The study's findings and limits: Diversity and T-cell counts at one year after transplant derived mostly from new T cells. The study traced high day-60 TCRbeta diversity in some patients to surviving recipient T cells and thymic progenitors. The origin of alpha-beta T cells about two months after transplant was reportedly several hundred expanded graft clones.

The CDR3 extends over 15 amino acids. The ends lost 5 bases at V and 2 bases at J; junction bases unmatched: 5. Per the germline V gene, CDR1 is LNHNV and CDR2 is YYDKDF (reference sequence). The sequence came from a boy in the first two years of life who had a stem cell transplant for acute myeloid leukemia, so the T cells may come from the graft donor. V is TRBV15 and J is TRBJ2-5; 10 bases are shared with TRBD2. This specimen consisted of PBMCs, mostly from graft donor cells, obtained 360 days after TCRalphabeta/CD19-depleted stem cell transplant. In DNA, the CDR3 is TGTGCCACCAGCGTTCTAGCGGGGGAACAAGAGACCCAGTACTTC. Protein: CATSVLAGEQETQYF.